These T cell receptor beta chains were read from a single sample in a study of T cells in Graves' hyperthyroidism and ophthalmopathy. Each CDR3 protein gets one entry after TCRdb re-called the multiplex PCR reads with MiXCR. This table holds around 760,000 distinct CDR3 sequences, just over 35% found once. The sample taken for sequencing was blood. Every receptor here comes from a woman in her 40s with Graves' hyperthyroidism. The CDR3 runs from the conserved cysteine through the conserved F or W. Fields, in order: D gene, V gene, J gene, clone size, CDR3 protein, CDR3 DNA. A D gene is named only where the DNA matches it firmly. The listing skips clone size in some rows; elsewhere it reads once, few, many or a size class.

D: TRBD1; V: TRBV20-1; J: TRBJ1-1; size: many; CDR3: CSARDSNVNTEAFF; DNA: TGCAGTGCCAGGGACAGCAACGTGAACACTGAAGCTTTCTTT
D: NA; V: TRBV4-1; J: TRBJ2-2; size: NA; CDR3: CASSLGAINTGELFF; DNA: TGCGCCAGCAGCCTAGGGGCTATCAACACCGGGGAGCTGTTTTTT
D: NA; V: TRBV7-9; J: TRBJ1-2; size: NA; CDR3: CASSSDWEGYTF; DNA: TGTGCCAGCAGCTCGGACTGGGAGGGCTACACCTTC
D: TRBD1; V: TRBV7-2; J: TRBJ2-5; size: NA; CDR3: CVSSLDQGAWETQYF; DNA: TGTGTCAGCAGCTTGGATCAGGGGGCATGGGAGACCCAGTACTTC
D: NA; V: TRBV7-2; J: TRBJ1-4; size: many; CDR3: CASSLREVATNEKLFF; DNA: TGTGCCAGCAGCTTACGGGAAGTTGCAACTAATGAAAAACTGTTTTTT
D: NA; V: TRBV3-1; J: TRBJ1-2; size: NA; CDR3: CASSQDSGSRGYTF; DNA: TGTGCCAGCAGCCAAGATTCAGGGTCTCGTGGCTACACCTTC
D: NA; V: TRBV7-9; J: TRBJ1-4; size: many; CDR3: CASSLSGFEKLFF; DNA: TGTGCCAGCAGCTTATCAGGGTTTGAAAAACTGTTTTTT
D: NA; V: TRBV19; J: TRBJ1-1; size: NA; CDR3: CAWSLTGLGTEAFF; DNA: TGTGCCTGGAGTCTTACAGGGCTTGGAACTGAAGCTTTCTTT
D: TRBD1; V: TRBV7-8; J: TRBJ2-5; size: NA; CDR3: CASSSRTGTGVGETQYF; DNA: TGTGCCAGCAGCTCGAGAACCGGGACAGGGGTTGGAGAGACCCAGTACTTC
D: TRBD1; V: TRBV29-1; J: TRBJ1-6; size: NA; CDR3: CSVDDGTGYNSPLHF; DNA: TGCAGCGTTGACGACGGGACAGGCTATAATTCACCCCTCCACTTT
D: NA; V: TRBV19; J: TRBJ1-2; size: once; CDR3: CASSIDWGNYGYTF; DNA: TGTGCCAGTAGTATAGATTGGGGTAACTATGGCTACACCTTC
D: TRBD1; V: TRBV7-8; J: TRBJ1-2; size: few; CDR3: CASSLTPQGVVGYTF; DNA: TGTGCCAGCAGCTTAACACCCCAGGGGGTGGTTGGCTACACCTTC
D: NA; V: TRBV2; J: TRBJ2-7; size: many; CDR3: CASRSRLYEQYF; DNA: TGTGCCAGCAGAAGCCGACTCTACGAGCAGTACTTC
D: TRBD1; V: TRBV4-3; J: TRBJ1-2; size: NA; CDR3: CASSQEDREVEYGYTF; DNA: TGCGCCAGCAGCCAAGAAGACAGGGAAGTGGAGTATGGCTACACCTTC
D: TRBD1; V: TRBV29-1; J: TRBJ2-1; size: NA; CDR3: CSSGQVNNEQFF; DNA: TGCAGCAGCGGACAGGTGAACAATGAGCAGTTCTTC
D: TRBD1; V: TRBV6-5; J: TRBJ1-3; size: NA; CDR3: CASSYSPDRGSGNTIYF; DNA: TGTGCCAGCAGTTACTCCCCGGACAGGGGCTCTGGAAACACCATATATTTT
D: NA; V: TRBV6-2/TRBV6-3; J: TRBJ1-2; size: few; CDR3: CASSYSRTAMGYTF; DNA: TGTGCCAGCAGTTACTCGAGGACAGCTATGGGCTACACCTTC
D: NA; V: TRBV10-1; J: TRBJ1-6; size: many; CDR3: CASSSGTRSPLHF; DNA: TGCGCCAGCAGTTCAGGGACTCGTTCACCCCTCCACTTT
D: NA; V: TRBV7-2; J: TRBJ2-7; size: once; CDR3: CASSLYASGTCEQYF; DNA: TGTGCCAGCAGCCTTTACGCCAGTGGTACCTGCGAGCAGTACTTC
D: TRBD1; V: TRBV5-1; J: TRBJ2-7; size: many; CDR3: CASSLGQASYEQYF; DNA: TGTGCCAGCAGCTTGGGACAGGCCTCCTACGAGCAGTACTTC
D: NA; V: TRBV24-1; J: TRBJ1-5; size: NA; CDR3: CASLTGTRGAQHF; DNA: TGTGCCAGTCTAACAGGAACGAGGGGCGCCCAGCATTTT
D: TRBD2; V: TRBV10-3; J: TRBJ2-2; size: NA; CDR3: CASSSSGAWDTGELFF; DNA: TGTGCCAGCAGCTCGAGCGGGGCGTGGGACACCGGGGAGCTGTTTTTT
D: NA; V: TRBV7-9; J: TRBJ1-1; size: NA; CDR3: CASGSRDANTEAFF; DNA: TGTGCCAGCGGATCCCGGGATGCGAACACTGAAGCTTTCTTT
D: NA; V: TRBV5-6; J: TRBJ1-4; size: few; CDR3: CASSVQVTNEKLFF; DNA: TGTGCCAGCAGCGTGCAAGTAACTAATGAAAAACTGTTTTTT
D: NA; V: TRBV20-1; J: TRBJ1-1; size: many; CDR3: CRHTGGERVMNTEAFF; DNA: TGCAGGCACACGGGAGGGGAACGCGTCATGAACACTGAAGCTTTCTTT
D: NA; V: TRBV2; J: TRBJ1-4; size: once; CDR3: CASSVGGKEKLFF; DNA: TGTGCCAGCAGTGTCGGGGGTAAAGAAAAACTGTTTTTT
D: NA; V: TRBV4-3; J: TRBJ1-1; size: few; CDR3: CASSQVPGFEAFF; DNA: TGCGCCAGCAGCCAAGTACCGGGATTTGAAGCTTTCTTT
D: NA; V: TRBV5-5; J: TRBJ1-2; size: many; CDR3: CASSLMRNYGYTF; DNA: TGTGCCAGCAGCCTCATGCGGAACTATGGCTACACCTTC
D: NA; V: TRBV6-2/TRBV6-3; J: TRBJ1-4; size: few; CDR3: CASSYRMKKLFF; DNA: TGTGCCAGCAGTTACAGGATGAAGAAACTGTTTTTT
D: TRBD1; V: TRBV10-3; J: TRBJ1-1; size: NA; CDR3: CASGQGTVNTEAFF; DNA: TGTGCCTCCGGGCAGGGGACAGTGAACACTGAAGCTTTCTTT
D: NA; V: TRBV20-1; J: TRBJ1-5; size: few; CDR3: CSAHRYNQPQHF; DNA: TGCAGTGCTCACAGATACAATCAGCCCCAGCATTTT
D: NA; V: TRBV6-5; J: TRBJ1-2; size: many; CDR3: CASSSPLAGGYTF; DNA: TGTGCCAGCAGTTCCCCACTTGCGGGGGGCTACACCTTC
D: TRBD2; V: TRBV10-1; J: TRBJ2-5; size: NA; CDR3: CASSEAGGKTQYF; DNA: TGCGCCAGCAGTGAGGCGGGGGGGAAGACCCAGTACTTC
D: NA; V: TRBV12-3/TRBV12-4; J: TRBJ1-2; size: NA; CDR3: CASSPGSWDGYTF; DNA: TGTGCCAGCAGTCCCGGGTCATGGGATGGCTACACCTTC
D: NA; V: TRBV7-2; J: TRBJ2-5; size: many; CDR3: CASSPQRRETQYF; DNA: TGTGCCAGCAGCCCCCAAAGGAGGGAGACCCAGTACTTC
D: TRBD1; V: TRBV9; J: TRBJ1-2; size: NA; CDR3: CASSQQPGQGDYGYTF; DNA: TGTGCCAGCAGCCAACAGCCGGGACAGGGGGACTATGGCTACACCTTC
D: TRBD1; V: TRBV24-1; J: TRBJ2-5; size: NA; CDR3: CASSRQGGGTQYF; DNA: TGTGCCAGCAGTCGACAGGGGGGCGGGACCCAGTACTTC
D: NA; V: TRBV5-6; J: TRBJ1-6; size: NA; CDR3: CASSMPGHNNSPLHF; DNA: TGTGCCAGCAGCATGCCGGGCCACAATAATTCACCCCTCCACTTT
D: TRBD1; V: TRBV7-9; J: TRBJ1-6; size: many; CDR3: CASSSQGEYSPLHF; DNA: TGTGCCAGCAGCTCACAGGGGGAGTATTCACCCCTCCACTTT
D: TRBD1; V: TRBV7-2; J: TRBJ1-1; size: few; CDR3: CASSQYRGENTEAFF; DNA: TGTGCCAGCAGCCAGTACAGGGGGGAAAACACTGAAGCTTTCTTT
D: TRBD1; V: TRBV29-1; J: TRBJ1-1; size: NA; CDR3: CSVAGDRGNWGAFF; DNA: TGCAGCGTCGCGGGGGACAGGGGGAATTGGGGAGCTTTCTTT
D: NA; V: TRBV9; J: TRBJ1-1; size: NA; CDR3: CASSQGATVNTEAFF; DNA: TGTGCCAGCAGCCAAGGGGCAACCGTGAACACTGAAGCTTTCTTT
D: TRBD1; V: TRBV20-1; J: TRBJ1-5; size: many; CDR3: CSAIGQGDYSNQPQHF; DNA: TGCAGTGCCATAGGACAGGGAGACTATAGCAATCAGCCCCAGCATTTT
D: TRBD2; V: TRBV2; J: TRBJ2-5; size: many; CDR3: CASISGGGKETQYF; DNA: TGTGCCAGCATTAGCGGGGGAGGTAAAGAGACCCAGTACTTC
D: TRBD1; V: TRBV11-2; J: TRBJ1-1; size: few; CDR3: CASSLTTGGTEAFF; DNA: TGTGCCAGCAGCCTGACCACAGGGGGGACTGAAGCTTTCTTT
D: NA; V: TRBV6-5; J: TRBJ1-1; size: NA; CDR3: CASSYSKDVEAFF; DNA: TGTGCCAGCAGTTACTCTAAAGACGTTGAAGCTTTCTTT
D: TRBD1; V: TRBV10-3; J: TRBJ1-6; size: few; CDR3: CASTLEANRGRYNSPLHF; DNA: TGTGCCAGCACCCTGGAAGCGAACAGGGGTCGGTATAATTCACCCCTCCACTTT
D: NA; V: TRBV24-1; J: TRBJ1-4; size: many; CDR3: CATSDLTGTNEKLFF; DNA: TGTGCCACCAGTGATTTGACAGGCACTAATGAAAAACTGTTTTTT
D: NA; V: TRBV7-3; J: TRBJ1-1; size: few; CDR3: CASSPYLGGNTEAFF; DNA: TGTGCCAGCAGCCCATATTTGGGGGGGAACACTGAAGCTTTCTTT
D: NA; V: TRBV6-1; J: TRBJ2-2; size: NA; CDR3: CASCTVRGLNTGELFF; DNA: TGTGCCAGCTGTACAGTCAGGGGTTTGAACACCGGGGAGCTGTTTTTT
D: NA; V: TRBV11-1; J: TRBJ2-7; size: NA; CDR3: CASSFGHGESYEQYF; DNA: TGTGCCAGCAGCTTCGGACATGGGGAATCCTACGAGCAGTACTTC
D: TRBD1; V: TRBV5-1; J: TRBJ2-7; size: few; CDR3: CASSADRELDEQYF; DNA: TGCGCCAGCAGCGCGGACAGGGAGTTGGACGAGCAGTACTTC
D: NA; V: TRBV10-3; J: TRBJ2-5; size: many; CDR3: CAISDSAPGTQETQYF; DNA: TGTGCCATCAGTGATTCTGCTCCCGGGACACAAGAGACCCAGTACTTC
D: NA; V: TRBV5-1; J: TRBJ1-1; size: few; CDR3: CASSPGRAVDTEAFF; DNA: TGCGCCAGCAGCCCGGGGAGGGCGGTAGACACTGAAGCTTTCTTT